This T cell receptor (beta chain) was recorded in a study of T cell responses to AZD1222 COVID-19 vaccine. General study points: Unmutated variant regions reportedly attract nearly half of all spike-specific TCRs.

The germline V gene encodes CDR1 SGHTS and CDR2 YDEGEE. Trimming removed 4 bases at V and 7 bases at J, with 11 bases between. This CDR3 has 12 residues. Repertoires were generated with immunoSEQ multiplex PCR, while TCRdb's copy carries only in-frame clones and drops some. Altogether fewer than 110,000 clones are present, around 90% being singletons, with the ten largest covering approximately 22%. Regarding this clone: What it binds is unknown.

Here the sequenced sample was peripheral blood, taken on day 0 of AZD1222 vaccination. The chain recombines TRBV5-8 with TRBJ1-1; no definite D call. This receptor was identified in an adult in good health. DNA for the CDR3: TGTGCCAGCAGCCTCGCCAGGCGTGAAGCTTTCTTT. Amino acids: CASSLARREAFF.